These 9 T cell receptor beta chains originate from one sample sequenced in a study of blood T cell repertoires in COVID-19. Assay used: immunoSEQ multiplex PCR; TCRdb lists only in-frame clones, some missing. The table includes around 220,000 clones, less than 90% detected once. The source material was peripheral blood. The receptors shown here come from a man aged 25 to 45 with active or convalescent COVID-19.

The chain employs TRBV5-5 and TRBJ2-5; D perhaps matches TRBD1 (6 bases). The CDR3 contains 14 residues. Trimming stripped 4 bases from V and 5 bases from J, with 15 bases between. Germline V lookup: CDR1 SGHKS, CDR2 YYEKEE (reference sequence). CDR3 residues: CASSVGRGRETQYF. CDR3 DNA sequence: TGTGCCAGCAGCGTGGGCAGGGGACGGGAGACCCAGTACTTC.

J is TRBJ2-5 and V is TRBV11-2; TRBD2 aligns across 9 bases. Germline V gene sequence: CDR1 SGHAT, CDR2 FQNNGV. The CDR3 runs 16 residues. The V and J ends lost 5 bases and 1 base, in that order; junction bases with no gene match: 8. The DNA of the CDR3 is TGTGCCAGCAGCACCTGGATAGCGGGGGTCCAAGAGACCCAGTACTTC. It codes for CASSTWIAGVQETQYF.

This chain uses TRBV7-9 with TRBJ1-1; possibly TRBD1 for D (5 bases). Looked up from germline, CDR1 is SEHNR and CDR2 is FQNEAQ (reference sequence). The CDR3 runs 13 residues. V lost 1 base and J 7 bases, leaving 10 bases between the germline ends. Here the CDR3 reads CASSLDGGIEAFF. The CDR3 nucleotides are TGTGCCAGCAGCTTAGACGGGGGGATTGAAGCTTTCTTT.

The chain uses TRBV7-8 and TRBJ2-1; D may be TRBD2 (5 bases). Germline V lookup: CDR1 SGHVS, CDR2 FQNEAQ. There are 18 residues in the CDR3. The V end was cut by 3 bases, the J end by 0 bases, with 18 bases between. The CDR3 DNA follows: TGTGCCAGCAGCTTGGTTGAGGGCGTTCCGAGCTCCTACAATGAGCAGTTCTTC. It codes for CASSLVEGVPSSYNEQFF.

The chain carries TRBV29-1 and TRBJ1-5; 9 bases agree with TRBD1. Per germline, CDR1 SQVTM and CDR2 ANQGSEA. V trimming: 4 bases; J trimming: 2 bases; junction bases outside the gene matches: 3. CDR3 length: 14 residues. The CDR3 DNA sequence: TGCAGCGTTGCGGACAGGGGTGGCAATCAGCCCCAGCATTTT. Encoded protein: CSVADRGGNQPQHF.

This chain uses TRBV7-2 with TRBJ2-3; 9 positions agree with TRBD1. The V gene's germline CDR1 is SGHTA and CDR2 FQGNSA. The CDR3 is 17 amino acids. V lost 5 bases and J lost 3; bases outside the gene matches: 12. The CDR3 DNA is TGTGCCAGCAGCCCGCGTACAGGGGGCGCCTTAACAGATACGCAGTATTTT. Its translation is CASSPRTGGALTDTQYF.

V is TRBV9 and J is TRBJ2-1; 10 bases align to TRBD2. This CDR3 region has 16 residues. Germline CDR1 reads SGDLS; CDR2 reads YYNGEE. With V trimmed by 0 bases and J by 8 bases, 8 bases remained unmatched. For the CDR3, the DNA is TGTGCCAGCAGCGTAGTGGCTAGCGGGAGTGGGTATGAGCAGTTCTTC. Translating it yields CASSVVASGSGYEQFF.

The chain uses TRBV30 and TRBJ2-7; D ambiguous. The germline V gene has CDR1 GTSNPN and CDR2 SVGIG (reference sequence). The CDR3 spans 12 residues. V was pared by 2 bases and J by 3 bases, with 8 bases between. CDR3 residues: CAWSSHNYEQYF. Here the CDR3 DNA reads TGTGCCTGGAGTTCCCACAACTACGAGCAGTACTTC.

The gene calls are TRBV6-5 and TRBJ1-2, with TRBD1 identical over 10 bases. This CDR3 spans 14 amino acids. Germline CDR1 reads MNHEY; CDR2 reads SVGAGI. V trimming: 6 bases; J trimming: 4 bases; junction bases outside the gene matches: 5. In nucleotides, the CDR3 is TGTGCCAGCAGCCCGACAGGGGGCGTCTATGGCTACACCTTC. As protein: CASSPTGGVYGYTF.